This entry is about one T cell receptor beta chain. Its recognized antigen is unknown. The record has no base qualities; no much larger clone is one base away. The sample originates from a study of shared clonotypes between healthy human individuals (dated by TCRdb to about 2020). At the level of the whole study: Three men and a couple of women, aged 18 to 49 years, made up the cohort. Different laboratories and diverse techniques were used to prepare libraries and sequence TCR repertoires, to increase sequencing depth and limit assay-specific biases. To estimate repertoire size and how much clonotypes are shared between individuals, the study performed deep sequencing of blood TCR repertoires from about 5 healthy adults. Per donor, three plates each were used for CD4 naive and CD4 memory, two for CD8 naive, and one for CD8 memory. Leukapheresis yielded between about 0.8 and 9.5 billion PBMCs per donor. Results the study describes overall, beyond this receptor: Sharing across several donors was observed for around 4.8% of naive CD4, over 3% of naive CD8, over 2% of memory CD4, and about 0.4% of memory CD8 clonotypes. Pairwise subsampling indicated that sequencing depth was expected to affect the degree of clonotype sharing among donors. Larger estimated clonotype richness was generally found for naive subsets than for memory subsets. Compared with non-shared clonotypes, the clonotypes found in all four sorted-subset donors had higher generation probabilities. Only blood was sampled, and tissue TCR repertoires likely differ from those in blood. Even with the large sequencing depth, rarefaction of the sorted-subset datasets indicated that sequencing was incomplete. Because the study included only a small number of donors, the genetic and exposure-history diversity represented was limited.

The germline V gene (reference sequence) specifies SGHAT as CDR1 and FQDESV as CDR2. Spanning cysteine to phenylalanine, the CDR3 consists of 17 amino acids. CDR3 DNA only is kept here, 51 bases in frame from base 1. Trimming costs V 4 bases and J 2 bases, and their ends lie 21 bases apart. Using the deep immunoSEQ assay, multiplex PCR amplified TCR CDR3 regions from genomic DNA. For each cell subset, the extracted genomic DNA was distributed evenly across all wells of several immunoSEQ 96-well plates, and each plate served as one replicate. Each replicate PCR for sorted subsets received approximately 220 ng genomic DNA, equal to roughly 30,000 T cell genomes. Purified libraries were quantified with a Qubit 3.0 fluorometer, sized on a Bioanalyzer 2100, and re-quantified with the KAPA Library Quantification kit. Every immunoSEQ 96-well plate was sequenced on a dedicated single-read 150-cycle Illumina NextSeq 550 flow cell. The original pipeline was this. Because only junctional sequences without quality scores were contained in the immunoSEQ output, filtering matching that applied to full-length reads could not be performed. To assign V/J genes and CDR3, sequences were annotated using PyIR, a Python wrapper for IgBLAST v1.9, with IMGT germline references. Reads were removed for weak V/J assignments (E-value above 1e-6), missing CDR3, stop codons, out-of-frame junctions, or ambiguous translated residues. V3J clonotypes were defined as sequences sharing the same inferred V gene, J gene, and CDR3 amino acid sequence. Percentage overlap between repertoires was computed as shared unique clonotypes divided by the size of the smaller repertoire. Three approaches were used to assess repertoire richness: RTK rarefaction, the Chao1 estimator, and Recon v2.1 estimates of unobserved clonotypes. OLGA was used to compute generation probabilities for all TCRbeta clonotypes that the gDNA method yielded from a few donors. TCRdb carries this immuneACCESS record with in-frame sequences only. Its versions omit some clonotypes, under half of them owing to an unresolved V gene in the studies checked, with the rest unexplained. That table gives V, J and clone size, and the DNA gave D and trimming. The sample table contains around 1,900,000 clones; only one count was recorded for around 93% of them. About 1.7% of the sample belongs to the ten largest clones.

CD8 naive samples were obtained by positive selection for CCR7 among CD45RO-negative cells, yielding a CD45RA+CCR7+ population from which TemRA cells were excluded. Healthy HIV-negative adults with no recently reported acute infections or vaccinations were included as donors. Every donor was a Caucasian adult residing in Nashville, Tennessee, USA. Blood was obtained by leukapheresis, after which PBMCs were separated by Ficoll-Histopaque density gradient centrifugation and cryopreserved in liquid nitrogen vapor phase. Analytical flow cytometry was used to check the purity and quantity of every magnetically sorted T cell population. Genomic DNA was isolated from each sorted fraction and quantified by UV absorbance on a Nanodrop 2000c.

This sequence originates from a man in his late teens or twenties in good health. Some clones in this sample may be carry-over from other donors' samples. The V gene is TRBV11-1 and the J gene is TRBJ2-7; the D element could tentatively be TRBD1 or TRBD2, as 5 bases agree for each. Sequenced sample: naive CD8+ T cells from PBMCs. The cell subset or site tag for this specimen amounts to: CD45RA+CCR7+. The CDR3 protein sequence reads: CASSSPGQTGRPYEQYF. Here is the DNA: TGTGCCAGCAGCTCTCCTGGACAAACGGGGCGCCCCTACGAGCAGTACTTC.